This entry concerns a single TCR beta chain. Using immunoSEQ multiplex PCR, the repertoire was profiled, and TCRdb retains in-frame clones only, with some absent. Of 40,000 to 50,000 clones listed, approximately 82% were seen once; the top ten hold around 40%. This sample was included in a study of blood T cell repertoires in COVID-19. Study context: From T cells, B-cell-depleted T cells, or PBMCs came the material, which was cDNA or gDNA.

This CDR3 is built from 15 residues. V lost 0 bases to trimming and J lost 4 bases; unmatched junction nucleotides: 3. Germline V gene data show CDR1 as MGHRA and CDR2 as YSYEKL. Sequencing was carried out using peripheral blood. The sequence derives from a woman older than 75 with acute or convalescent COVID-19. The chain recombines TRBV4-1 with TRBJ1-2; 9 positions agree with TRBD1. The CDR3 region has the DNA TGCGCCAGCAGCCAAGATGACAGGGGGGGCTATGGCTACACCTTC. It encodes CASSQDDRGGYGYTF.